This T cell receptor (beta chain) was recovered during a study of shared clonotypes between healthy human individuals. With respect to this clone: Its cognate antigen is unknown.

Measured with immunoSEQ multiplex PCR; TCRdb has only the in-frame clones, and not every one. There are a few million clones in the sample; about 92% occur only once, and roughly 0.14% lies in the top ten. Trimming took 5 bases from V and 6 from J; bases not matched to a gene: 6. CDR1 is SGHTA and CDR2 is FQGNSA in the germline V gene. This CDR3 contains 14 residues. Study results and limitations: Despite large depth, rarefaction showed incomplete sorted-subset sequencing.

The chain joins TRBV7-2 to TRBJ2-7, with TRBD1 matching 11 bases. Source material: naive CD4+ T cells sorted from blood. Subset here: CD45RA+ positively selected. This clonotype originated in a man aged 18-30 years in good health. The CDR3 region has the DNA TGTGCCAGCAGCAAGGACAGGGGGCTGGGCGAGCAGTACTTC. It codes for CASSKDRGLGEQYF. Filled out from reference TRBV7-2 and TRBJ2-7, the complete variable domain reads GAGVSQSPSNKVTEKGKDVELRCDPISGHTALYWYRQSLGQGLEFLIYFQGNSAPDKSGLPSDRFSAERTGGSVSTLTIQRTQQEDSAVYLCASSKDRGLGEQYFGPGTRLTVT.